This T cell receptor beta chain was recorded in a study of radiation and T cells in renal cell carcinoma. Repertoires were generated with immunoSEQ multiplex PCR, while TCRdb's copy carries only in-frame clones and drops some. The sample records 130,000 or so clones, approximately 87% being singletons. Time point reported: baseline pretreatment blood. Treatment described: 15 Gy SBRT to primary tumor, nephrectomy 4 weeks later. The CDR3 is made up of 16 amino acids. Deletions cut 6 bases from V and 5 bases from J, with 22 bases between. The V gene's germline CDR1 is MDHEN and CDR2 SYDVKM. The chain joins TRBV28 to TRBJ1-1, with a possible D match to TRBD1 (6 bases). The TCR originated in a woman between 45 and 65 years old with renal cell carcinoma. Sequencing used blood, obtained from a patient whose treatment included radiotherapy and nephrectomy. The CDR3 DNA reads as TGTGCCAGCAGGTCCCCGGACGGGGATCAGGGGACTGAAGCTTTCTTT. Residues: CASRSPDGDQGTEAFF.